Reported below is one T cell receptor beta chain. Repertoires were generated with immunoSEQ multiplex PCR, while TCRdb's copy carries only in-frame clones and drops some. This sample yields tens of thousands of clones, of which 80% are seen a single time; approximately 5.2% belongs to the top ten. V was trimmed by 3 bases and J by 3 bases, leaving 6 bases between them. The CDR3 loop spans 13 amino acids. CDR1 and CDR2 from the germline V gene are SGDLS and YYNGEE. The sample belongs to a study of T cell responses to AZD1222 COVID-19 vaccine. The source was peripheral blood, collected 28 days after the second AZD1222 dose. The sequence derives from an adult who received the AZD1222 COVID-19 vaccine. This chain links TRBV9 with TRBJ1-4; D is undetermined. CDR3 in DNA: TGTGCCAGCAGCGCCGGACCTAATGAAAAACTGTTTTTT. It is translated as CASSAGPNEKLFF.